Detailed here is one TCR beta chain. The junction had 3 bases not matched to a gene; V was cut back by 5 bases and J by 6 bases. The CDR3 has 12 amino acids. Germline V gives CDR1 SNHLY, CDR2 FYNNEI. The data derive from a study of blood T cell repertoires in COVID-19. Looking at the study overall: Acute and convalescent COVID-19 specimens originated in the United States, Italy and Spain.

Repertoires were generated with immunoSEQ multiplex PCR, while TCRdb's copy carries only in-frame clones and drops some. The sample consists of about 98,000 clones, around 85% of them appearing once. The TCR was taken from a woman of 80 years or more with acute or convalescent COVID-19. Sequencing was performed on peripheral blood. The rearrangement joins TRBV2 to TRBJ2-7, with 8 bases fitting TRBD1. The CDR3 loop reads CASSRTGPEQYV. The CDR3 DNA reads as TGTGCCAGCAGTCGGACAGGGCCCGAGCAGTACGTC.